This is a list of T cell receptor beta chains from one sample in a study. TCRdb fed the 5' RACE reads into MiXCR, producing one record per CDR3 protein. The sample has 10,000 to 13,000 distinct CDR3 sequences, roughly 17% seen once; the top ten hold roughly 3.8%. The sample consisted of Tregs sorted from a lymph node. Receptors originate from a female donor with breast cancer. The CDR3 runs from the conserved cysteine through the conserved F or W. The D gene is left open where the match is weak. Clone size, where shown, is once, few, many, or a class for clones that have expanded.

V	size	J	D	DNA	CDR3
TRBV5-4	NA	TRBJ2-1	NA	TGTGCCAGCAGCTTGGAGCGGAACTCCTACAATGAGCAGTTCTTC	CASSLERNSYNEQFF
TRBV30	many	TRBJ1-2	NA	TGTGCCTGGAGTGTAAGTGTGAGGGGCCTTTCCTATGGCTACACCTTC	CAWSVSVRGLSYGYTF
TRBV7-2	medium-sized	TRBJ2-1	TRBD2	TGTGCCAGCAGCTTGACATCCGGGACTAACAATGAGCAGTTCTTC	CASSLTSGTNNEQFF
TRBV7-2	medium-sized	TRBJ2-2	TRBD1	TGTGCCAGCAGCTTAGCGCTGGGACAGGGGCCGAACACCGGGGAGCTGTTTTTT	CASSLALGQGPNTGELFF
TRBV7-2	medium-sized	TRBJ2-5	TRBD2	TGTGCCAGCAGCTCAGGGACTAGCGGTCGGACCCAGTACTTC	CASSSGTSGRTQYF
TRBV20-1	medium-sized	TRBJ1-1	TRBD1	TGCAGTGCCGCGGGACAGGGCGGCACTGAAGCTTTCTTT	CSAAGQGGTEAFF
TRBV5-4	few	TRBJ1-1	NA	TGTGCCAGCAGTCCTTACGGGGGTGAAGCTTTCTTT	CASSPYGGEAFF
TRBV20-1	large	TRBJ1-1	NA	TGCAGTGTGGGACTCCGGGAAGCTTTCTTT	CSVGLREAFF
TRBV12-3/TRBV12-4	many	TRBJ2-7	NA	TGTGCCAGCAGTTTTTCTCTTCGAGGGGTTAGCTACGAGCAGTACTTC	CASSFSLRGVSYEQYF
TRBV28	medium-sized	TRBJ2-7	TRBD1	TGTGCCAGCAGTTTACCCCGACAGACAGGGCGAAACGAGCAGTACTTC	CASSLPRQTGRNEQYF
TRBV7-2	NA	TRBJ1-3	NA	TGTGCCAGCAGCTTTTTGGCAGCTGGAAGCACCATATATTTT	CASSFLAAGSTIYF
TRBV6-5	many	TRBJ1-2	TRBD1	TGTGCCAGCAGTTACTCGAGTGGGACAGGGGTTGTCTATGGCTACACCTTC	CASSYSSGTGVVYGYTF
TRBV6-5	NA	TRBJ1-1	TRBD1	TGTTCCAGCAGTTACTCGAAGGGGACAGCGAACACTGAAGCTTTCTTT	CSSSYSKGTANTEAFF
TRBV24-1	many	TRBJ2-1	TRBD2	TGTGCCTCGTCCGGGACTAGCGGGGATTCCTACAATGAGCAGTTCTTC	CASSGTSGDSYNEQFF
TRBV20-1	NA	TRBJ2-1	NA	TGCAGTGCTAAGAACAGGGCGGCGCAGTTCTTC	CSAKNRAAQFF
TRBV7-6	NA	TRBJ2-1	NA	TGTGCCAGCAGCTCGACAGGCAATGAGCAGTTCTTC	CASSSTGNEQFF
TRBV28	NA	TRBJ2-7	TRBD1	TGTGCCAGCAGTCCGCGGACAGGGGGGCTTTTTTGTCAGTACTTC	CASSPRTGGLFCQYF
TRBV7-2	few	TRBJ2-1	NA	TGTGCCAGCAGTGGAGGGGGCATGACCTACAATGAGCAGTTCTTC	CASSGGGMTYNEQFF
TRBV5-5	medium-sized	TRBJ2-1	TRBD2	TGTGCCAGCAGCTTGTTAGCGGGACGGAATGAGCAGTTCTTC	CASSLLAGRNEQFF
TRBV28	medium-sized	TRBJ1-5	NA	TGTGCCAGCAAAAGCTCGAGTTCGGGGGGTTCCAATCAGCCCCAGCATTTT	CASKSSSSGGSNQPQHF
TRBV7-3	medium-sized	TRBJ2-6	NA	TGTGCCAGCAGCCCCCGGGGTGGGTCTGGGGCCAACGTCCTGACTTTC	CASSPRGGSGANVLTF
TRBV29-1	few	TRBJ1-1	NA	TGCAGCGTGACCCGGGACGTGTGGGCTGAAGCTTTCTTT	CSVTRDVWAEAFF
TRBV24-1	few	TRBJ2-1	TRBD2	TGTGCCACCAGTGATTTGTTGTCTAGCGGGGGGTACAATGAGCAGTTCTTC	CATSDLLSSGGYNEQFF
TRBV5-1	medium-sized	TRBJ2-1	NA	TGCGCCAGCAGCTTGGAGACTCTTAATGAGCAGTTCTTC	CASSLETLNEQFF
TRBV5-6	many	TRBJ2-2	NA	TGTGCCAGCAGCTCGGAGGGACCCACCGGGGAGCTGTTTTTT	CASSSEGPTGELFF
TRBV5-1	medium-sized	TRBJ1-1	TRBD1	TGCGCCAGCAGCAATCAGACAGGGCGGACTGAAGCTTTCTTT	CASSNQTGRTEAFF
TRBV12-3/TRBV12-4	many	TRBJ2-7	NA	TGTGCCAGCAGGAGTTCAAGGGGCGAGCAGTACTTC	CASRSSRGEQYF
TRBV5-1	few	TRBJ2-5	NA	TGCGCCAGCAGCTTTAGTATAACTACCCAAGAGACCCAGTACTTC	CASSFSITTQETQYF
TRBV28	many	TRBJ2-1	TRBD2	TGTGCCAGCAGTACACTAGCGAAGATCGGGCAGTTCTTC	CASSTLAKIGQFF
TRBV20-1	medium-sized	TRBJ2-1	TRBD1	TGCAGTGCCGCACCGGGACAGGGGGCGCGAAATGAGCAGTTCTTC	CSAAPGQGARNEQFF
TRBV5-1	many	TRBJ2-3	TRBD2	TGCGCCAGCAGCTTGTTGCGGGAGGGAACAGATACGCAGTATTTT	CASSLLREGTDTQYF
TRBV2	many	TRBJ1-6	NA	TGTGCCAGCAGTGAACTAGAGAATTCACCCCTCCACTTT	CASSELENSPLHF